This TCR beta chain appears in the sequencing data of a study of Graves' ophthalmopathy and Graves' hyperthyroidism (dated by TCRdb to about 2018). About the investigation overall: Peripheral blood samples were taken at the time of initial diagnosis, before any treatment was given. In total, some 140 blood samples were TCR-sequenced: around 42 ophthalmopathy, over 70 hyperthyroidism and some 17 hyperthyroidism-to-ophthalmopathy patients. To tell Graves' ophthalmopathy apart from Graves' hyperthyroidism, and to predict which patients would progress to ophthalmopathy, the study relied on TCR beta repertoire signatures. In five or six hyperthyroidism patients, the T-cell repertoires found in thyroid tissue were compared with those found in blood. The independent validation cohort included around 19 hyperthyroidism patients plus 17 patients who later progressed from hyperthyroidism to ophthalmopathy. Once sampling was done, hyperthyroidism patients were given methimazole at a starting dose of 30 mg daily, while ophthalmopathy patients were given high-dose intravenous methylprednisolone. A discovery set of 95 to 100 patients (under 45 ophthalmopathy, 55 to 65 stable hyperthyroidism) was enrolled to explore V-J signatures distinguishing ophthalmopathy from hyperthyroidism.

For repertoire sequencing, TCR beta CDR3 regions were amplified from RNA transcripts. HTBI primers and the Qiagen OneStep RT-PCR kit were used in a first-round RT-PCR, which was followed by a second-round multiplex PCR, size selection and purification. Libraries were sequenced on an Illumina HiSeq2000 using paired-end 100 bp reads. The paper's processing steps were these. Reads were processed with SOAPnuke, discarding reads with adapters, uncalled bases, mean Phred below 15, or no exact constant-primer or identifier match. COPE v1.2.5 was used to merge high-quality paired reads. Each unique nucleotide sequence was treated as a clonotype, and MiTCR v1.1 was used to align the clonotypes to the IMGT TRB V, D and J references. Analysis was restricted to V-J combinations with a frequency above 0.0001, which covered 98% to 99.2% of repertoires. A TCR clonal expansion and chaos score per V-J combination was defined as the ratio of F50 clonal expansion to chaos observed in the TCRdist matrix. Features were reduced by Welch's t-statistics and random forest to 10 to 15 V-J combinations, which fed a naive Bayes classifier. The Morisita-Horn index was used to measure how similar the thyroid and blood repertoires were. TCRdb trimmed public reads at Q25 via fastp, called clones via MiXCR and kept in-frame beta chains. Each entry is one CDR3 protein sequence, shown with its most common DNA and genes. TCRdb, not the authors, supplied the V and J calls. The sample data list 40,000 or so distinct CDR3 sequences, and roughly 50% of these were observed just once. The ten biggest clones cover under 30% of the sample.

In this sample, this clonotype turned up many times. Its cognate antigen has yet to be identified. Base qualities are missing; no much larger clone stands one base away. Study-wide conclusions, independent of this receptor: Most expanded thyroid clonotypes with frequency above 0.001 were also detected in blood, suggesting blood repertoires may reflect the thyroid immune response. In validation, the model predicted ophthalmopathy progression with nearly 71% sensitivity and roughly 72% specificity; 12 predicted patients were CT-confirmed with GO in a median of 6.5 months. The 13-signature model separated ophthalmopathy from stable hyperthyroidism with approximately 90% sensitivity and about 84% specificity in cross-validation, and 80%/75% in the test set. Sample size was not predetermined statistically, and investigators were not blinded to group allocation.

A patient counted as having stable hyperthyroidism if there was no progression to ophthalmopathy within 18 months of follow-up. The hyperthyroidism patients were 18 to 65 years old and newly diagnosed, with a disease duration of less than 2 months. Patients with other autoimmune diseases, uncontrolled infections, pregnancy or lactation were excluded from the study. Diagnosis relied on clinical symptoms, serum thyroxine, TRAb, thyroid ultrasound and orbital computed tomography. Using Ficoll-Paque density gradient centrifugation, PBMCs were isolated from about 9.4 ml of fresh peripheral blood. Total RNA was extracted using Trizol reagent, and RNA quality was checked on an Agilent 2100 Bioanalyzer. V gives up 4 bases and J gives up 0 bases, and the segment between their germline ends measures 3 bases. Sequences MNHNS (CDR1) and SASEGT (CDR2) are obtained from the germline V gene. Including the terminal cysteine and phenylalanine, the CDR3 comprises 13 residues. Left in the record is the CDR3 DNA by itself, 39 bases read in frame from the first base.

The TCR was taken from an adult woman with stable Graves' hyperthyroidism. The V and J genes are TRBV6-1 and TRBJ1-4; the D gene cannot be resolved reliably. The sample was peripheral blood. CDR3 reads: CASSVATNEKLFF. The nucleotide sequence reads TGTGCCAGCAGTGTTGCAACTAATGAAAAACTGTTTTTT.